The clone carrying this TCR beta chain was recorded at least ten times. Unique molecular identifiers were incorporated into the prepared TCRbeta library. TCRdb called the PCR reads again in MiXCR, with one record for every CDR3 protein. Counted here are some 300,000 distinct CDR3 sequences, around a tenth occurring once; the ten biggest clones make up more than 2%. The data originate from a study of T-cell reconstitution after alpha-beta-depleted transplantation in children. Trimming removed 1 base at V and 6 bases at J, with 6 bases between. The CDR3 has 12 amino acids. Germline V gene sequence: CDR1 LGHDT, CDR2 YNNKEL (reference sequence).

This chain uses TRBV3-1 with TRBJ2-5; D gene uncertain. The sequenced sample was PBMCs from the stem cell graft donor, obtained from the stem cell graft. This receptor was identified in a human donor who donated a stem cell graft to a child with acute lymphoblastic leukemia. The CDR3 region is CASSQVVKTQYF. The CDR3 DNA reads TGTGCCAGCAGCCAAGTGGTAAAGACCCAGTACTTC.